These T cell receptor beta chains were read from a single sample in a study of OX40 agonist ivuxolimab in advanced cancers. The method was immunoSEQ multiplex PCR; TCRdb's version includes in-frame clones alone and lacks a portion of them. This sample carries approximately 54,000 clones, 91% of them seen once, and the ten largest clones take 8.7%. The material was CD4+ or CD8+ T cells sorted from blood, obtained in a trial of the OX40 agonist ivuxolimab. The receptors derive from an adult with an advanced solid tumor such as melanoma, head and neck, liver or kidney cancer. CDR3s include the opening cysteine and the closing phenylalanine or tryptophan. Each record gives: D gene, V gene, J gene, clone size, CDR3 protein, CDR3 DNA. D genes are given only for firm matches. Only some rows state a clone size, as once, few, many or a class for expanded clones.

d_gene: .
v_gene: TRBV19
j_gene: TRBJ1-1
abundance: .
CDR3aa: CASSIGAAEAFF
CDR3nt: TGTGCCAGTAGTATAGGGGCTGCTGAAGCTTTCTTT

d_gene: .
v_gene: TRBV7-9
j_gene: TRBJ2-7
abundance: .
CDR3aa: CASSLILGYEQYF
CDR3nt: TGTGCCAGCAGCTTAATTTTGGGATACGAGCAGTACTTC

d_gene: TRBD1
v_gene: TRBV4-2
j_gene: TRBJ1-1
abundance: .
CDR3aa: CASSHDRGTEAFF
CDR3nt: TGTGCCAGCAGCCATGACAGGGGCACTGAAGCTTTCTTT

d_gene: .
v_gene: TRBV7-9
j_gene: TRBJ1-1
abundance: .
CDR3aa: CASRLGGTEAFF
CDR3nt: TGTGCCAGCAGATTAGGGGGCACTGAAGCTTTCTTT

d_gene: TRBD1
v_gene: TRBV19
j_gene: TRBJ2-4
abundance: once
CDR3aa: CASSPEGANIQYF
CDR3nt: TGTGCCAGTAGTCCTGAGGGGGCGAACATTCAGTACTTC

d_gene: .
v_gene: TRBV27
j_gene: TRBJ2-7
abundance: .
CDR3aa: CASSLGSGEQYF
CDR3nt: TGTGCCAGCAGCCTAGGGTCCGGCGAGCAGTACTTC

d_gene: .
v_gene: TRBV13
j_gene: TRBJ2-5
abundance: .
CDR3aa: CASSSRGGDVGETQYF
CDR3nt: TGTGCCAGCAGCTCCAGGGGGGGCGATGTAGGAGAGACCCAGTACTTC

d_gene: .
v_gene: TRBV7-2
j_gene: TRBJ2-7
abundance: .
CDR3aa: CASSLSGNYEQYF
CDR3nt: TGTGCCAGCAGCCTTAGCGGCAACTACGAGCAGTACTTC

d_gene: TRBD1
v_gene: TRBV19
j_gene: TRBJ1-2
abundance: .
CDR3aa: CASNHRDSAYGYTF
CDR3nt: TGTGCCAGTAATCACCGGGACAGCGCCTATGGCTACACCTTC

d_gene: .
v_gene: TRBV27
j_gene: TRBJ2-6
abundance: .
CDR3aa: CASSLWGSGANVLTF
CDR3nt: TGTGCCAGCAGTTTATGGGGATCTGGGGCCAACGTCCTGACTTTC

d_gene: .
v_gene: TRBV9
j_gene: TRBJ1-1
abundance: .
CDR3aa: CASSAIIGTEAFF
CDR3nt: TGTGCCAGCAGCGCAATAATCGGGACTGAAGCTTTCTTT

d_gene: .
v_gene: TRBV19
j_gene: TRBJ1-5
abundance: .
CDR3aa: CASKKAGVGQPQHF
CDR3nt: TGTGCCAGTAAAAAGGCAGGGGTGGGTCAGCCCCAGCATTTT

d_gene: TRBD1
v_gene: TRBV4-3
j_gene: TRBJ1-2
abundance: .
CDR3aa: CASSQDRQGDGYTF
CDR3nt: TGCGCCAGCAGCCAAGATCGACAGGGGGATGGCTACACCTTC

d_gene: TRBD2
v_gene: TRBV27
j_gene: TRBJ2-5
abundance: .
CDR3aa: CASRGLAGGETQYF
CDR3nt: TGTGCCAGCAGAGGACTAGCGGGAGGAGAGACCCAGTACTTC

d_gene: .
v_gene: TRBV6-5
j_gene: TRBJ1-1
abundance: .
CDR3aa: CASSYEAQTNTEAFF
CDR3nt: TGTGCCAGCAGTTATGAGGCACAGACGAACACTGAAGCTTTCTTT

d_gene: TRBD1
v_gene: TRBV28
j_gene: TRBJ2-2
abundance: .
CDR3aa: CASSGTESNTGELFF
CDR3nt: TGTGCCAGCAGTGGGACAGAATCGAACACCGGGGAGCTGTTTTTT

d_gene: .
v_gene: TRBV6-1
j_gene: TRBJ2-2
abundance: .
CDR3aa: CASTHTSEAGELFF
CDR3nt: TGTGCCAGCACCCATACTTCAGAAGCCGGGGAGCTGTTTTTT

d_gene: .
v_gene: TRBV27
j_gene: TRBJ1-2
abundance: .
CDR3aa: CASSAFQGSNYGYTF
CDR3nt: TGTGCCAGCAGTGCCTTTCAGGGCTCAAACTATGGCTACACCTTC

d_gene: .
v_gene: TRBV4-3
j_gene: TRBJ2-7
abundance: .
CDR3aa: CASSKILGSSYEQYF
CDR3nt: TGCGCCAGCAGCAAAATACTGGGGAGCTCCTACGAGCAGTACTTC

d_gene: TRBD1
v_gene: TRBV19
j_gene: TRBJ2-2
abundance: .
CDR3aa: CASSIAPGGEYTGELFF
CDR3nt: TGTGCCAGTAGTATAGCCCCAGGGGGCGAATACACCGGGGAGCTGTTTTTT

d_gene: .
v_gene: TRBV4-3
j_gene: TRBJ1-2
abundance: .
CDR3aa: CASSQDIAGNYGYTF
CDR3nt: TGCGCCAGCAGCCAAGATATCGCAGGGAACTATGGCTACACCTTC

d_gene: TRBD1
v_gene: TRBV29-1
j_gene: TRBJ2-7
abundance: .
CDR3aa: CSVETGSDLAYEQYF
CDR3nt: TGCAGCGTTGAGACAGGGTCGGATTTAGCCTACGAGCAGTACTTC